This T cell receptor beta chain was obtained from a study of blood T cell repertoires in COVID-19. V dropped 3 bases and J dropped 4; count of bases not matched to a gene: 3. From germline, CDR1 is LNHDA and CDR2 SQIVND (reference sequence). The CDR3 is 14 residues long. In the original workflow: Estimation of nucleated cell counts relied on the amplification of reference gene primers. TCRdb's table, derived via immunoSEQ multiplex PCR, lists solely in-frame clones and lacks some. V and J calls plus clone size are reproduced from that table; the DNA served to infer D and trimming. The profile shows under 50,000 clones, just over 85% of them singletons.

This sequence originates from a middle-aged man with active COVID-19. The sample taken for sequencing was peripheral blood. This rearrangement joins TRBV19 to TRBJ1-5; 7 bases fit TRBD1. CDR3 residues: CASSIRGQNQPQHF. CDR3 coding DNA: TGTGCCAGTAGTATCCGGGGACAGAATCAGCCCCAGCATTTT.